One and the same sample provided the 13 T cell receptor beta chains below, sequenced in a study of cytomegalovirus exposure and HLA in healthy donors. Amplification used 60 Vbeta primers and 13 Jbeta primers. TCRdb's table, derived via immunoSEQ multiplex PCR, lists solely in-frame clones and lacks some. The sample contains 100,000 or so clones, over 70% of which appear only once. Input material: PBMCs. These receptors all come from a man younger than 45 in good health and CMV-seronegative.

In this sample, this clone turned up once. CDR3 residues: CASSHGPRGSYNEQFF. The CDR3 DNA is TGCGCCAGCAGCCATGGACCAAGGGGCTCCTACAATGAGCAGTTCTTC. The V and J genes are TRBV4-3 and TRBJ2-1, with a weak D call TRBD1 (5 bases). The V end lost 3 bases, the J end lost 0 bases, and 12 bases lay between the germline ends. CDR1 LGHNA and CDR2 YSLEER come from the germline V gene. This CDR3 spans 16 amino acids.

The chain recombines TRBV10-3 with TRBJ1-5; TRBD1 matches at 7 bases. Germline V gives CDR1 ENHRY, CDR2 SYGVKD. V lost 6 bases and J lost 7; bases outside the gene matches: 6. The CDR3 runs 13 residues. The CDR3 DNA reads as TGTGCCATCAGCCGGGACAGTACACAGCCCCAGCATTTT. Its translation: CAISRDSTQPQHF.

This chain connects TRBV7-9 to TRBJ2-7, with D maybe TRBD1 (5 bases). Deletions cut 3 bases from V and 3 bases from J, with 6 bases between. Germline lookup yields CDR1 SEHNR and CDR2 FQNEAQ (reference sequence). The CDR3 is made up of 12 amino acids. In DNA form, the CDR3 reads TGTGCCAGCAGCTTTGACAGCTACGAGCAGTACTTC. Translated: CASSFDSYEQYF. Using reference TRBV7-9 and TRBJ2-7 for the parts outside the CDR3, the full variable domain is DTGVSQNPRHKITKRGQNVTFRCDPISEHNRLYWYRQTLGQGPEFLTYFQNEAQLEKSRLLSDRFSAERPKGSFSTLEIQRTEQGDSAMYLCASSFDSYEQYFGPGTRLTVT.

In its sample, this clone was seen once. The chain joins TRBV10-3 to TRBJ2-5; D is ambiguous. Gene TRBJ2-7 matches the end of the DNA better, so the J call may be wrong. This CDR3 has 12 amino acids. Germline V CDR1 and CDR2: ENHRY, SYGVKD. This CDR3 is CAISEYPYEQYF. CDR3 bases: TGTGCCATCAGTGAGTACCCCTACGAGCAGTACTTC.

The chain links TRBV29-1 to TRBJ1-5, with D perhaps matching TRBD1 (6 bases). The CDR3 has 13 residues. Germline-derived CDR1 and CDR2 are SQVTM and ANQGSEA. V was clipped by 7 bases and J by 3 bases, with 13 bases between them. The CDR3 coding sequence is TGCAGCGCGAAACAGGGCTCCAATCAGCCCCAGCATTTT. Amino acids: CSAKQGSNQPQHF.

The J gene is TRBJ2-4, the V gene TRBV19; 9 bases line up with TRBD2. This CDR3 region has 17 residues. V lost 3 bases, J lost 7 bases, and 13 bases stayed unmatched. Germline V gene data show CDR1 as LNHDA and CDR2 as SQIVND (reference sequence). As DNA, the CDR3 is TGTGCCAGTAGTATCGGGCTGGCGGGGGGGATCGGGAACATTCAGTACTTC. Protein product: CASSIGLAGGIGNIQYF.

The chain combines TRBV19 with TRBJ2-2, with 7 bases lining up with TRBD1. The junction had 6 bases not matched to a gene; V was cut back by 5 bases and J by 3 bases. There are 15 residues in the CDR3. CDR1 and CDR2 (germline): LNHDA, SQIVND (reference sequence). CDR3 in amino acids: CASSEDRWDTGELFF. Written as DNA, the CDR3 is TGTGCCAGTAGTGAGGACAGGTGGGACACCGGGGAGCTGTTTTTT. Full variable domain (remainder filled in from reference TRBV19 and TRBJ2-2): DGGITQSPKYLFRKEGQNVTLSCEQNLNHDAMYWYRQDPGQGLRLIYYSQIVNDFQKGDIAEGYSVSREKKESFPLTVTSAQKNPTAFYLCASSEDRWDTGELFFGEGSRLTVL.

The V and J genes are TRBV5-1 and TRBJ2-2; 9 bases are shared with TRBD1. Per germline, CDR1 SGHRS and CDR2 YFSETQ. This CDR3 is built from 17 residues. V dropped 5 bases and J dropped 2; count of bases not matched to a gene: 10. The CDR3 protein is CASSFSPGQGNTGELFF. The CDR3 nucleotides are TGCGCCAGCAGTTTCAGCCCGGGACAGGGTAACACCGGGGAGCTGTTTTTT.

This clone occurred a few times. The V and J genes are TRBV27 and TRBJ2-7, with 7 bases that match TRBD2. CDR3 size: 15 residues. The J segment lost 5 bases and the V segment lost 4 bases, leaving 11 bases of the junction unmatched. Looked up from germline, CDR1 is MNHEY and CDR2 is SMNVEV (reference sequence). The chain's CDR3 is CASSSAGYTSHEQYF. Here the CDR3 DNA reads TGTGCCAGCAGTTCAGCGGGATACACGTCCCACGAGCAGTACTTC.

The chain carries TRBV19 and TRBJ1-5, with 10 bases aligning to TRBD1. CDR3 length: 17 amino acids. Germline assignment: CDR1 LNHDA and CDR2 SQIVND (reference sequence). With 5 bases clipped from V and 3 bases from J, the junction kept 10 bases outside the gene matches. DNA for the CDR3: TGTGCCAGTAGTCCCCCGTACGACAGGGGGCTCAATCAGCCCCAGCATTTT. This translates into CASSPPYDRGLNQPQHF.

The V gene is TRBV7-2, the J gene TRBJ1-4; perhaps TRBD1 as D (5 bases). The germline V and J ends were trimmed by 3 bases and 1 base, with 12 bases remaining between them. This CDR3 comprises 16 residues. The V gene's germline CDR1 is SGHTA and CDR2 FQGNSA. This CDR3 is CASSLGLDRTNEKLFF. Here the CDR3 DNA reads TGTGCCAGCAGCTTGGGGCTCGACAGAACTAATGAAAAACTGTTTTTT.

This clone was seen a handful of times. The chain couples TRBV28 to TRBJ2-3, with D perhaps matching TRBD1 (5 bases). The CDR3 contains 15 residues. Germline V lookup: CDR1 MDHEN, CDR2 SYDVKM. The V end lost 1 base, the J end lost 6 bases, and 14 bases lay between the germline ends. The CDR3 DNA reads as TGTGCCAGCAGTTTATACCGTGGTGGGGCCGATACGCAGTATTTT. Translation: CASSLYRGGADTQYF. Based on the CDR3 plus reference TRBV28 and TRBJ2-3, the full variable domain is DVKVTQSSRYLVKRTGEKVFLECVQDMDHENMFWYRQDPGLGLRLIYFSYDVKMKEKGDIPEGYSVSREKKERFSLILESASTNQTSMYLCASSLYRGGADTQYFGPGTRLTVL.

The chain links TRBV19 to TRBJ1-1; unclear D gene. V was trimmed by 1 base and J by 11 bases, leaving 11 bases between them. Germline V gives CDR1 LNHDA, CDR2 SQIVND (reference sequence). CDR3 length equals 12 residues. The CDR3 reads CASSIGGSGAFF. CDR3 sequence (DNA): TGTGCCAGTAGTATAGGAGGGTCTGGCGCTTTCTTT.